This is a list of T cell receptor beta chains from one sample in a study of blood T cell repertoires in COVID-19. The method was immunoSEQ multiplex PCR; TCRdb's version includes in-frame clones alone and lacks a portion of them. The repertoire includes 250,000 or so clones, 90% of them detected once, and roughly 4.3% sits in the top ten. Specimen: PBMCs or T cells enriched from blood (not recorded which). These receptors all stem from a woman aged 25 to 39 with acute COVID-19. The CDR3 runs from the conserved cysteine through the conserved F or W. The D gene is left open where the match is weak. The size entry is marked missing in some rows and otherwise reads once, few, many or a size class.

j_call,d_call,v_call,clone_size,cdr3_nt,cdr3_aa
TRBJ1-1,NA,TRBV4-1,NA,TGCGCCAGCAGCCAAAAGGGACAGAACACTGAAGCTTTCTTT,CASSQKGQNTEAFF
TRBJ2-1,NA,TRBV28,NA,TGTGCCAGCAGGGTTTCAGACAATGAGCAGTTCTTC,CASRVSDNEQFF
TRBJ2-7,TRBD2,TRBV6-5,NA,TGTGCCAGCAGTAGGACTAGCGGGGCGCTGGGAGAGCAGTACTTC,CASSRTSGALGEQYF
TRBJ2-1,NA,TRBV2,NA,TGTGCCAGCAGTGTACCGCGGGATAGAGATGAGCAGTTCTTC,CASSVPRDRDEQFF
TRBJ2-1,TRBD1,TRBV7-6,NA,TGTGCCAGCAGTTCGGGACAGGGGTCCTACAATGAGCAGTTCTTC,CASSSGQGSYNEQFF
TRBJ2-7,TRBD2,TRBV29-1,NA,TGCAGCGTTGAACGGGGGGGCGAGCAGTACTTC,CSVERGGEQYF
TRBJ2-2,NA,TRBV29-1,NA,TGCAGCGTTGTAGTTGAAGGGGCGAACACCGGGGAGCTGTTTTTT,CSVVVEGANTGELFF
TRBJ2-1,TRBD2,TRBV25-1,NA,TGTGCCAGCAGGAGGGGACTAGCGTCCCATGGCTCCTACAATGAGCAGTTCTTC,CASRRGLASHGSYNEQFF
TRBJ1-4,NA,TRBV27,NA,TGTGCCAGCAGTTTATCCCCGGGTCAAAAACTGTTTTTT,CASSLSPGQKLFF
TRBJ1-2,NA,TRBV3-1/TRBV3-2,NA,TGTGCCAGCAGCCTTTTTATCGGGGATGGCTATGGCTACACCTTC,CASSLFIGDGYGYTF
TRBJ2-1,TRBD2,TRBV5-1,NA,TGCGCCAGCAGCACCGGGACTAGCGGGACGTACAATGAGCAGTTCTTC,CASSTGTSGTYNEQFF
TRBJ2-2,TRBD1,TRBV19,NA,TGTGCCAGTAGTATAGGGACAGGGATTTCCGGGGAGCTGTTTTTT,CASSIGTGISGELFF
TRBJ1-4,TRBD1,TRBV7-9,NA,TGTGCCAGCAGCGACGACAGGGGGCGAACTAATGAAAAACTGTTTTTT,CASSDDRGRTNEKLFF
TRBJ2-3,TRBD2,TRBV7-6,NA,TGTGCCAGCAGCTCTACGGGGAGGGCTATATCAAGCACAGATACGCAGTATTTT,CASSSTGRAISSTDTQYF
TRBJ1-1,TRBD1,TRBV5-1,NA,TGCGCCAGCAGCTTACAGGGGGGAGGCACTGAAGCTTTCTTT,CASSLQGGGTEAFF
TRBJ1-1,NA,TRBV20-1,NA,TGCAGTGCTAGTTCTGTTCAGGGGAACACTGAAGCTTTCTTT,CSASSVQGNTEAFF
TRBJ1-1,TRBD1,TRBV19,NA,TGTGCCAGTAGTACACTTGGACAGGGAGAAACTGAAGCTTTCTTT,CASSTLGQGETEAFF
TRBJ2-1,TRBD2,TRBV19,NA,TGTGCCAGTAGTATAGGGGGACTAGCGGGAGTCTCTTATAATGAGCAGTTCTTC,CASSIGGLAGVSYNEQFF
TRBJ2-7,NA,TRBV29-1,NA,TGCAGCGTATCAGGCGCCAATTTAGGTCCCTCCTACGAGCAGTACTTC,CSVSGANLGPSYEQYF
TRBJ2-2,NA,TRBV28,NA,TGTGCCAGCAGCCCGGACAGGGAGGGCACCGGGGAGCTGTTTTTT,CASSPDREGTGELFF
TRBJ2-4,TRBD1,TRBV7-8,NA,TGTGCCAGCAGCCGAGCAGGGGGCATGTCCAAAAACATTCAGTACTTC,CASSRAGGMSKNIQYF
TRBJ2-7,TRBD1,TRBV28,few,TGTGCCAGCAGGGGACAGTTCTCCTACGAGCAGTACTTC,CASRGQFSYEQYF
TRBJ2-5,NA,TRBV3-1/TRBV3-2,NA,TGTGCCAGCAGCCACTCGCCGGCGGGCAGCATACAAGAGACCCAGTACTTC,CASSHSPAGSIQETQYF
TRBJ2-2,TRBD2,TRBV27,NA,TGTGCCAGCAGTCCCAGCGGGGGTGGGTCTACCGGGGAGCTGTTTTTT,CASSPSGGGSTGELFF
TRBJ2-2,TRBD2,TRBV15,NA,TGTGCCACCAGCAGAGAAGGGACTAGCGGGTCAACGAACACCGGGGAGCTGTTTTTT,CATSREGTSGSTNTGELFF
TRBJ2-1,NA,TRBV7-2,NA,TGTGCCAGCAGCTTACTCAGATCCAATGAGCAGTTCTTC,CASSLLRSNEQFF
TRBJ2-7,NA,TRBV10-2,NA,TGCGCCAGCAGTGAGTCGCGAGGGTGGACCTACGAGCAGTACTTC,CASSESRGWTYEQYF
TRBJ2-7,TRBD1,TRBV7-9,NA,TGTGCCAGCAGCCCCCTAGACAGGGGCACCTACGAGCAGTACTTC,CASSPLDRGTYEQYF
TRBJ2-1,TRBD1,TRBV13,NA,TGTGCCAGCAGCTCCAACAGGGGTTCCTACAATGAGCAGTTCTTC,CASSSNRGSYNEQFF
TRBJ1-4,NA,TRBV5-1,NA,TGCGCCAGCAGCTTTGGGCAGGATAATGAAAAACTGTTTTTT,CASSFGQDNEKLFF
TRBJ2-5,TRBD2,TRBV7-9,NA,TGTGCCAGCAGCCCCATCCGGGGGGGAGGGGAGACCCAGTACTTC,CASSPIRGGGETQYF
TRBJ1-2,TRBD1,TRBV7-9,once,TGTGCCAGCAGCTTAGCGCTTGGGACAGCTAACTATGGCTACACCTTC,CASSLALGTANYGYTF
TRBJ2-2,NA,TRBV7-9,NA,TGTGCCAGCAGCCCCGCCCCCGGTTCGTACGGGGAGCTGTTTTTT,CASSPAPGSYGELFF
TRBJ1-4,NA,TRBV27,NA,TGTGCCAGCAGTAAATCCTTTAATGAAAAACTGTTTTTT,CASSKSFNEKLFF
TRBJ2-3,TRBD2,TRBV4-1,NA,TGCGCCAGCAGCCAAGAAACGGGGACTAGCGCGGTCGCTACGCAGTATTTT,CASSQETGTSAVATQYF
TRBJ1-1,TRBD1,TRBV7-9,few,TGTGCCAGCAGCTTAGGGACAGGGGTCACTGAAGCTTTCTTT,CASSLGTGVTEAFF
TRBJ2-7,NA,TRBV28,NA,TGTGCCACTAATACAGGGAGCCCCTACGAGCAGTACTTC,CATNTGSPYEQYF
TRBJ1-3,TRBD1,TRBV10-3,few,TGTGCCATCAGTGCAGTCGAACAGGGGACGAACACCATATATTTT,CAISAVEQGTNTIYF
TRBJ2-1,NA,TRBV7-3,NA,TGTGCCAGCAGCTTAAGGGACACCCTATACAATGAGCAGTTCTTC,CASSLRDTLYNEQFF
TRBJ1-5,TRBD1,TRBV27,NA,TGTGCCAGCAGTTTATTGACAGGGGGTGGTCAGCCCCAGCATTTT,CASSLLTGGGQPQHF
TRBJ1-5,NA,TRBV19,NA,TGTGCCAGTAGTGAGGACAGTTCCTACAATCAGCCCCAGCATTTT,CASSEDSSYNQPQHF
TRBJ1-2,TRBD1,TRBV19,NA,TGTGCCAGTTCAACGGACAGGACTAACTATGGCTACACCTTC,CASSTDRTNYGYTF
TRBJ2-1,NA,TRBV27,NA,TGTGCCAGCAGTTTACTAGGGGGATCTAGCTACAATGAGCAGTTCTTC,CASSLLGGSSYNEQFF
TRBJ2-1,TRBD2,TRBV27,NA,TGTGCCAGCAGCAAGACACTAGCGGAGCCTCACAATGAGCAGTTCTTC,CASSKTLAEPHNEQFF
TRBJ1-4,NA,TRBV28,once,TGTGCCAGCAGGCAATACAGCCCTACTAATGAAAAACTGTTTTTT,CASRQYSPTNEKLFF
TRBJ1-4,NA,TRBV27,once,TGTGCCAGCGCAATCTACCCAGGGACATTGGGTGAAAAACTGTTTTTT,CASAIYPGTLGEKLFF
TRBJ2-2,TRBD1,TRBV28,NA,TGTGCCAGCATCATGGACAGGAAGAACACCGGGGAGCTGTTTTTT,CASIMDRKNTGELFF